The 12 T cell receptor beta chains reported below all come from one sample, sequenced in a study of cytomegalovirus exposure and HLA in healthy donors. Researchers ran the PCR with 60 Vbeta and 13 Jbeta primers. Method: immunoSEQ multiplex PCR; TCRdb's copy keeps in-frame clones and lacks some. Of about 140,000 clones in the sample, about 87% are singletons; the top ten hold roughly 5.2%. The sequenced material came from PBMCs. The receptors here all came from a woman aged 25 to 39 in good health and CMV-seronegative.

In this sample, this clone turned up once. CDR3: CASRVRYGYTF. In DNA form, the CDR3 reads TGTGCCAGCAGGGTGAGGTATGGCTACACCTTC. The rearrangement links TRBV6-1 to TRBJ1-2; no reliable D call. The CDR3 length is 11 residues. The V gene's germline CDR1 is MNHNS and CDR2 SASEGT. Trimming left V 6 bases short and J 5 bases short, with 7 bases between.

The rearrangement joins TRBV27 to TRBJ2-1; 10 bases are a match to TRBD2. V lost 6 bases to trimming and J lost 4 bases; unmatched junction nucleotides: 12. This CDR3 region has 17 residues. Looked up from germline, CDR1 is MNHEY and CDR2 is SMNVEV (reference sequence). CDR3 DNA sequence: TGTGCCAGCAGCCACGGACTAGCGGATACTCCTTACAATGAGCAGTTCTTC. It encodes CASSHGLADTPYNEQFF.

The chain links TRBV7-9 to TRBJ1-1; 7 bases match TRBD1. Trimming removed 1 base from V and 1 base from J; junction bases left unmatched: 6. Germline V gene sequence: CDR1 SEHNR, CDR2 FQNEAQ (reference sequence). The CDR3 totals 16 residues. CDR3 loop: CASSLVADRRNTEAFF. The CDR3, as DNA: TGTGCCAGCAGCTTAGTAGCGGACAGGAGGAACACTGAAGCTTTCTTT.

The genes are TRBV7-8 and TRBJ2-7; TRBD2 is a possible D gene (6 bases). The CDR3 sequence is 15 residues long. The V gene's germline CDR1 is SGHVS and CDR2 FQNEAQ. Trimming stripped 5 bases from V and 4 bases from J, with 18 bases between. The CDR3 bases are TGTGCCAGCAGCCTAGGCGGGGACCCTCCTTACGAGCAGTACTTC. Translating gives CASSLGGDPPYEQYF.

The rearrangement uses TRBV7-2 and TRBJ1-5, with a possible D match to TRBD1 (5 bases). The CDR3 has 15 amino acids. V was cut by 5 bases and J by 6 bases, with 17 bases left in between. In germline, CDR1 is SGHTA, CDR2 FQGNSA. The CDR3 loop is CASSPKTASAQPQHF. The CDR3 DNA is TGTGCCAGCAGCCCTAAGACAGCCTCGGCTCAGCCCCAGCATTTT.

The chain recombines TRBV27 with TRBJ2-1; 13 bases are shared with TRBD2. CDR1 is MNHEY, CDR2 SMNVEV, per germline (reference sequence). The CDR3 runs 18 residues. The ends lost 7 bases at V and 8 bases at J; junction bases unmatched: 17. The CDR3 protein is CASKRTSGSYMVLDEQFF. The CDR3 DNA sequence: TGTGCCAGCAAAAGGACTAGCGGGAGTTATATGGTTTTGGATGAGCAGTTCTTC.

This chain joins TRBV5-8 and TRBJ2-7, with D perhaps TRBD2 (6 bases). CDR1 SGHTS and CDR2 YDEGEE come from the germline V gene. Trimming removed 0 bases from V and 4 bases from J, with 14 bases in between. The CDR3 runs 15 residues. The CDR3 bases are TGTGCCAGCAGCTTGGCTGGGCAGGGACTGTACGAGCAGTACTTC. It translates to CASSLAGQGLYEQYF.

The CDR3 DNA reads TGTGCCAGCAGTCCCTTAGCGGGATTGCCCCCCGAGCAGTACTTC. Its protein product is CASSPLAGLPPEQYF. The chain has TRBV27 and TRBJ2-7; 8 bases are a match to TRBD2. J lost 6 bases, V lost 5 bases, and 12 bases had no gene match. Germline CDR1 and CDR2: MNHEY and SMNVEV (reference sequence). The CDR3 sequence is 15 residues long.

The chain employs TRBV2 and TRBJ1-1; weak D call: TRBD1 (6 bases). CDR3 length equals 16 residues. The germline V gene has CDR1 SNHLY and CDR2 FYNNEI. V lost 6 bases and J 2 bases, leaving 19 bases between the germline ends. CDR3 in DNA: TGTGCCAGCAGCCCTGTTATTCAGGGGATAAACACTGAAGCTTTCTTT. Amino acids: CASSPVIQGINTEAFF.

CDR3 DNA sequence: TGTGCCAGCAGCGTAGGCGGTAGGCGGTACAATGAGCAGTTCTTC. Encoded protein: CASSVGGRRYNEQFF. The chain employs TRBV9 and TRBJ2-1; D is uncertain. Germline-derived CDR1 and CDR2 are SGDLS and YYNGEE. There are 15 residues in the CDR3. V lost 0 bases and J 4 bases, leaving 11 bases between the germline ends.

The chain employs TRBV28 and TRBJ2-2; D not resolved. The V end was cut by 7 bases, the J end by 2 bases, with 11 bases between. CDR1 and CDR2 (germline): MDHEN, SYDVKM. This CDR3 has 14 residues. CDR3 region: CASIRGDNTGELFF. The CDR3 DNA reads TGTGCCAGCATTCGAGGAGACAACACCGGGGAGCTGTTTTTT.

V usage is TRBV19 and J usage is TRBJ2-2, with D perhaps TRBD2 (6 bases). The CDR3 spans 16 residues. Trimming stripped 3 bases from V and 0 bases from J, with 11 bases between. Germline CDR1 reads LNHDA; CDR2 reads SQIVND (reference sequence). CDR3 residues: CASSIFSGANTGELFF. The CDR3 nucleotides read TGTGCCAGTAGTATTTTTTCGGGGGCGAACACCGGGGAGCTGTTTTTT.